This T cell receptor (beta chain) derives from a study of regulatory T cells in long-lasting Graves disease. Trimming pared 10 bases from V and 4 bases from J, leaving 10 bases between. The CDR3 extends over 11 amino acids. From germline, CDR1 is MNHNS and CDR2 SASEGT. Sequencing libraries for TCR beta were prepared with iRepertoire HTBI primers and Arm-PCR of CDR3 regions. In the original workflow: Across all samples, roughly 62 TRBV segments and more than 11 TRBJ segments were identified. TCRdb re-called the multiplex PCR reads through MiXCR, storing one row per CDR3 protein. These V and J calls rely on TCRdb rather than the paper's analysis. The sample consists of a few hundred thousand distinct CDR3 sequences, about an eighth of them appearing once. Indicated time point: newly diagnosed GD, antithyroid drugs for less than 3 months. RNA extracted from PBMCs served as the sequencing template. This sample was shared with a second study, whose subject was T cells in Graves' hyperthyroidism and ophthalmopathy.

This clonotype originated in a woman aged 18-29 years with Graves disease. The V gene is TRBV6-1, the J gene TRBJ1-1; no reliable D call. This sample comprised peripheral blood mononuclear cells (PBMCs), obtained at new diagnosis, from a patient treated with antithyroid drugs. The CDR3 sequence is CATAPGTEAFF. The CDR3 DNA follows: TGTGCCACGGCCCCGGGCACTGAAGCTTTCTTT.